The 22 T cell receptor beta chains given below trace back to one sample, sequenced in a study of shared clonotypes between healthy human individuals. The repertoire was sequenced with immunoSEQ multiplex PCR; TCRdb's copy has only in-frame clones and lacks some. The sample consists of around 2.1 million clones, about 92% of them appearing once. CD45RO-negative CD8 cells positively selected for CCR7 made up the naive population, which excluded terminally differentiated effector memory CD45RA+ cells. Sequences were obtained from naive CD8+ T cells from PBMCs. These receptors were obtained from a man between 18 and 29 years old in good health. Some clones in this sample may be carry-over from other donors' samples.

This chain links TRBV5-6 with TRBJ1-1, with 10 positions matching TRBD1. The germline CDR1 and CDR2 sequences are SGHDT and YYEEEE. The CDR3 sequence is 16 residues long. The J segment lost 0 bases and the V segment lost 4 bases, leaving 6 bases of the junction unmatched. In nucleotides, the CDR3 is TGTGCCAGCAGCCCGCGGACAGGGGGGTTGAACACTGAAGCTTTCTTT. Translation: CASSPRTGGLNTEAFF.

J is TRBJ1-5 and V is TRBV19; TRBD1 is a possible D gene (5 bases). Trimming took off 9 bases at V and 0 bases at J, with 12 bases between the two ends. CDR1 and CDR2 (germline): LNHDA, SQIVND (reference sequence). The CDR3 covers 14 residues. The DNA for the CDR3 is TGTGCCAGCAGGCCGGGACGTAGCAATCAGCCCCAGCATTTT. This gives the protein CASRPGRSNQPQHF.

The chain employs TRBV6-1 and TRBJ2-1; a weak D match, TRBD2 (5 bases). From germline, CDR1 is MNHNS and CDR2 SASEGT. Trimming removed 6 bases from V and 6 bases from J, with 6 bases in between. The CDR3 is 11 amino acids. The CDR3 region has the DNA TGTGCCAGCAGGGACTCCAATGAGCAGTTCTTC. It encodes CASRDSNEQFF.

As to this clone: This same CDR3 is encoded by further DNA sequences in the sample. This rearrangement joins TRBV28 to TRBJ1-5, with D possibly TRBD1 on 5 matching bases. The CDR3 is made up of 15 amino acids. V lost 2 bases, J lost 1 base, and 9 bases lay in between. Germline CDR1 is MDHEN and CDR2 is SYDVKM. The CDR3 loop is CASSLRAGSNQPQHF. CDR3 in DNA: TGTGCCAGCAGTTTACGAGCAGGGAGCAATCAGCCCCAGCATTTT. The full variable domain, rest sourced from reference TRBV28 and TRBJ1-5, is DVKVTQSSRYLVKRTGEKVFLECVQDMDHENMFWYRQDPGLGLRLIYFSYDVKMKEKGDIPEGYSVSREKKERFSLILESASTNQTSMYLCASSLRAGSNQPQHFGDGTRLSIL.

This sequence joins TRBV9 and TRBJ1-2; TRBD1 is a possible D gene (5 bases). The ends were cut back, 3 bases at V and 8 bases at J, with 11 bases in the middle. Germline V gene sequence: CDR1 SGDLS, CDR2 YYNGEE. The CDR3 has 12 residues. CDR3 in DNA: TGTGCCAGCAGCGGCCGGGACCTCGGCTACACCTTC. Translating gives CASSGRDLGYTF.

This clone was recorded only once. V usage is TRBV18 and J usage is TRBJ1-1, with D unclear. Trimming took off 8 bases at V and 1 base at J, with 14 bases between the two ends. The CDR3 contains 14 residues. Germline loops: CDR1 KGHSH, CDR2 LQKENI. The chain's CDR3 is CASAQPGTNTEAFF. The CDR3 DNA sequence: TGTGCCAGCGCGCAGCCCGGTACGAACACTGAAGCTTTCTTT.

This clone has just one count. The chain recombines TRBV27 with TRBJ2-7; 12 bases match TRBD1. With V trimmed by 10 bases and J by 6 bases, 7 bases remained unmatched. This CDR3 has 13 amino acids. CDR1 MNHEY and CDR2 SMNVEV come from the germline V gene (reference sequence). The CDR3 DNA sequence: TGTGCCACTTTAGGGACAGGGGGCAGCGAGCAGTACTTC. Protein: CATLGTGGSEQYF.

The chain has TRBV2 and TRBJ1-5, with 9 bases lining up with TRBD1. The CDR3 consists of 16 residues. CDR1 and CDR2 from the germline V gene are SNHLY and FYNNEI. With 5 bases clipped from V and 3 bases from J, the junction kept 8 bases outside the gene matches. The chain's CDR3 is CASSQLQGASNQPQHF. CDR3 coding DNA: TGTGCCAGCAGTCAATTACAGGGGGCCTCCAATCAGCCCCAGCATTTT.

The rearrangement joins TRBV5-1 to TRBJ2-1; 10 bases fit TRBD2. From germline, CDR1 is SGHRS and CDR2 YFSETQ. The junction had 7 bases not matched to a gene; V was cut back by 1 base and J by 6 bases. The length of the CDR3 is 16 residues. CDR3 protein: CASSLSRLAGVNEQFF. The CDR3 nucleotides read TGCGCCAGCAGCTTGAGTCGGCTAGCGGGAGTCAATGAGCAGTTCTTC.

The genes are TRBV5-8 and TRBJ1-2; D gene ambiguous. From germline, CDR1 is SGHTS and CDR2 YDEGEE. This CDR3 comprises 13 residues. Trimming pared 1 base from V and 2 bases from J, leaving 6 bases between. The CDR3 loop is CASSLHGNYGYTF. DNA of the CDR3: TGTGCCAGCAGCTTGCATGGAAACTATGGCTACACCTTC.

This chain joins TRBV5-1 and TRBJ2-1; possibly TRBD2 for D (6 bases). The CDR3 spans 14 residues. Trimming pared 4 bases from V and 1 base from J, leaving 9 bases between. CDR1 and CDR2 from the germline V gene are SGHRS and YFSETQ. The CDR3 sequence is CASSPRGSYNEQFF. The CDR3 region has the DNA TGCGCCAGCAGCCCACGGGGGTCCTACAATGAGCAGTTCTTC.

This rearrangement joins TRBV29-1 to TRBJ1-3; 7 bases match TRBD1. The CDR3 runs to 14 residues. Germline-derived CDR1 and CDR2 are SQVTM and ANQGSEA. Trimming at V came to 1 base and at J to 0 bases, leaving 0 bases not matched to a gene. The CDR3 region is CSVEGQGSGNTIYF. CDR3 bases: TGCAGCGTTGAAGGACAGGGCTCTGGAAACACCATATATTTT.

The rearrangement links TRBV10-3 to TRBJ2-1, with 7 bases lining up with TRBD2. The CDR3 consists of 17 residues. Germline V gives CDR1 ENHRY, CDR2 SYGVKD. J gave up 1 base and V 7 bases, and 13 bases lay outside the gene matches. The CDR3 protein is CAINPVGREESYNEQFF. For the CDR3, the DNA is TGTGCCATCAACCCCGTAGGGAGGGAGGAATCCTACAATGAGCAGTTCTTC.

The chain combines TRBV12-5 with TRBJ2-2; maybe TRBD1 (6 bases). The V gene's germline CDR1 is LGHNT and CDR2 FRNRAP. With 4 bases removed from V and 0 bases from J, the gap between germline ends came to 18 bases. The CDR3 totals 18 residues. CDR3 DNA sequence: TGTGCTAGTGGTTGGAGTCTACAGGGAGTATCGAACACCGGGGAGCTGTTTTTT. Translating it yields CASGWSLQGVSNTGELFF.

The chain employs TRBV27 and TRBJ2-2; the D gene is possibly TRBD1 (6 bases). V lost 1 base, J lost 4 bases, and 16 bases lay in between. Per the germline V gene, CDR1 is MNHEY and CDR2 is SMNVEV (reference sequence). The CDR3 runs to 17 residues. The CDR3 loop reads CASSLLGFTGSTGELFF. Here the CDR3 DNA reads TGTGCCAGCAGTTTATTGGGGTTTACAGGGTCCACCGGGGAGCTGTTTTTT.

DNA of the CDR3: TGTGCCAGCAGCTTAGAATCCTTTTCCTCTGGAAACACCATATATTTT. Amino acid sequence: CASSLESFSSGNTIYF. J is TRBJ1-3 and V is TRBV7-6; D is undetermined. The CDR3 runs to 16 residues. CDR1 is SGHVS and CDR2 is FNYEAQ in the germline V gene. V was cut by 1 base and J by 0 bases, with 10 bases left in between.

The chain uses TRBV7-3 and TRBJ2-6, with D tentatively TRBD1 (6 bases). The CDR3 has 15 amino acids. CDR1 is SGHTA and CDR2 is FQGTGA in the germline V gene. The germline V and J ends were trimmed by 5 bases and 4 bases, with 12 bases remaining between them. CDR3 sequence (DNA): TGTGCCAGCAGCCCCACAGGGAACGGGGCCAACGTCCTGACTTTC. Residues: CASSPTGNGANVLTF.

The chain recombines TRBV7-2 with TRBJ1-2; TRBD1 is a possible D gene (6 bases). The V gene lost 2 bases and the J gene lost 2 bases, with 12 bases spanning the gap. The CDR3 consists of 15 residues. Germline values: CDR1 SGHTA, CDR2 FQGNSA. The CDR3 loop is CASSLQSTGNYGYTF. DNA of the CDR3: TGTGCCAGCAGCTTACAATCAACAGGGAACTATGGCTACACCTTC.

As concerns this clone: The identical CDR3 is also encoded by other nucleotide sequences in the sample. The rearrangement uses TRBV19 and TRBJ1-1; the D is unclear. The length of the CDR3 is 14 residues. V was clipped by 1 base and J by 3 bases, with 9 bases between them. Germline CDR1 is LNHDA and CDR2 is SQIVND (reference sequence). As DNA, the CDR3 is TGTGCCAGTAGTATAGGTAGCGGGTACACTGAAGCTTTCTTT. Translation: CASSIGSGYTEAFF.

The V and J genes are TRBV30 and TRBJ1-3; D not resolved. The CDR3 runs 10 residues. CDR1 and CDR2 from the germline V gene are GTSNPN and SVGIG (reference sequence). V was cut by 4 bases and J by 4 bases, with 2 bases left in between. The CDR3 DNA reads as TGTGCCTGGACCGGAAACACCATATATTTT. Translation: CAWTGNTIYF.

The chain employs TRBV28 and TRBJ1-1, with D possibly matching TRBD1 (5 bases). This CDR3 is built from 14 residues. V was trimmed by 6 bases and J by 11 bases, leaving 22 bases between them. Germline V gives CDR1 MDHEN, CDR2 SYDVKM. The CDR3 protein is CASRTQDGARFAFF. DNA of the CDR3: TGTGCCAGCAGGACTCAAGATGGGGCGCGATTTGCTTTCTTT.

This chain connects TRBV2 to TRBJ2-1; 8 bases align to TRBD2. CDR1 is SNHLY, CDR2 FYNNEI, per germline. The J segment lost 8 bases and the V segment lost 3 bases, leaving 9 bases of the junction unmatched. The CDR3 spans 15 residues. CDR3 sequence reads: CASSDGGENLDEQFF. Written as DNA, the CDR3 is TGTGCCAGCAGTGACGGGGGGGAAAACTTGGATGAGCAGTTCTTC.